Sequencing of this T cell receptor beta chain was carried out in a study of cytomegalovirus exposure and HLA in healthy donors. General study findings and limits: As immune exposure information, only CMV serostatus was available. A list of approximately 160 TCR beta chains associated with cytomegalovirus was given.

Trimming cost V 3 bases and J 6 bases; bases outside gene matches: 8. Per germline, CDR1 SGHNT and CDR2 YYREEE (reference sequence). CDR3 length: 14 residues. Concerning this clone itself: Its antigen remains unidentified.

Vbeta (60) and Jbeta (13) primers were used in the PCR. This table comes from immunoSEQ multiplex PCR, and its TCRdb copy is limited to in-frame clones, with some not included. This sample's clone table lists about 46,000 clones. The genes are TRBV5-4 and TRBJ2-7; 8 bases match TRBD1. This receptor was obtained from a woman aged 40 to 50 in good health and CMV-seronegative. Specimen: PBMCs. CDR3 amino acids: CASSWQGARGEQYF. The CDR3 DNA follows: TGTGCCAGCAGCTGGCAGGGGGCGCGAGGCGAGCAGTACTTC. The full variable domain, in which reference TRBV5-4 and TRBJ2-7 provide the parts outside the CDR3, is ETGVTQSPTHLIKTRGQQVTLRCSSQSGHNTVSWYQQALGQGPQFIFQYYREEENGRGNFPPRFSGLQFPNYSSELNVNALELDDSALYLCASSWQGARGEQYFGPGTRLTVT.